Listed below are T cell receptor beta chains from one sample, sequenced in a study of blood T cell repertoires in COVID-19. TCRdb's copy holds only in-frame clones and misses some; the assay was immunoSEQ multiplex PCR. This sample yields roughly 420,000 clones, of which roughly 88% are seen a single time; more than 0.85% belongs to the top ten. Material for sequencing was PBMCs or T cells enriched from blood (not recorded which). These receptors were obtained from a young woman with acute COVID-19. Both conserved end residues are part of each CDR3. D genes are given only for firm matches. Size tells how often a clone was seen (once, few, many) or the class of an expanded clone, and some rows leave it out.

clone size: few; J gene: TRBJ1-2; V gene: TRBV23-1; D gene: -; CDR3 protein: CASSQLHPLGQTNYGYTF; CDR3 DNA: TGCGCCAGCAGTCAACTGCACCCTTTGGGGCAGACTAACTATGGCTACACCTTC
clone size: once; J gene: TRBJ1-1; V gene: TRBV27; D gene: -; CDR3 protein: CASSFRSGTEAFF; CDR3 DNA: TGTGCCAGCAGTTTTAGATCGGGCACTGAAGCTTTCTTT
clone size: -; J gene: TRBJ2-1; V gene: TRBV5-4; D gene: TRBD2; CDR3 protein: CASSLVPGGTYNEQFF; CDR3 DNA: TGTGCCAGCAGCTTGGTCCCCGGGGGGACCTACAATGAGCAGTTCTTC
clone size: -; J gene: TRBJ1-2; V gene: TRBV24-1; D gene: TRBD1; CDR3 protein: CATSDLGQGGFYGYTF; CDR3 DNA: TGTGCCACCAGTGATTTGGGGCAGGGGGGTTTCTATGGCTACACCTTC
clone size: -; J gene: TRBJ1-5; V gene: TRBV27; D gene: -; CDR3 protein: CASSLSPRGQPQHF; CDR3 DNA: TGTGCCAGCAGTTTATCCCCCCGGGGTCAGCCCCAGCATTTT
clone size: once; J gene: TRBJ1-1; V gene: TRBV6-5; D gene: -; CDR3 protein: CASSPRGATEAFF; CDR3 DNA: TGTGCCAGCAGTCCCAGGGGTGCCACTGAAGCTTTCTTT
clone size: -; J gene: TRBJ1-1; V gene: TRBV6-5; D gene: -; CDR3 protein: CASSTKTGNTEAFF; CDR3 DNA: TGTGCCAGCAGTACCAAGACAGGGAACACTGAAGCTTTCTTT
clone size: -; J gene: TRBJ1-1; V gene: TRBV20-1; D gene: -; CDR3 protein: CSAYSAEAFF; CDR3 DNA: TGCAGTGCATACTCGGCTGAAGCTTTCTTT
clone size: -; J gene: TRBJ2-2; V gene: TRBV6-5; D gene: -; CDR3 protein: CASSSRDTNTGELFF; CDR3 DNA: TGTGCCAGCAGTTCGAGGGATACGAACACCGGGGAGCTGTTTTTT
clone size: few; J gene: TRBJ1-6; V gene: TRBV19; D gene: TRBD1; CDR3 protein: CASGRGLGNSPLHF; CDR3 DNA: TGTGCCAGTGGAAGGGGGCTCGGGAATTCACCCCTCCACTTT
clone size: -; J gene: TRBJ1-5; V gene: TRBV5-6; D gene: TRBD1; CDR3 protein: CASSLGKGAHSNQPQHF; CDR3 DNA: TGTGCCAGCAGCTTGGGGAAGGGGGCGCATAGCAATCAGCCCCAGCATTTT
clone size: once; J gene: TRBJ1-2; V gene: TRBV19; D gene: TRBD1; CDR3 protein: CASSNGQGSLPNYGYTF; CDR3 DNA: TGTGCCAGTAGTAACGGACAGGGAAGTCTACCTAACTATGGCTACACCTTC
clone size: -; J gene: TRBJ1-2; V gene: TRBV19; D gene: -; CDR3 protein: CASSYGYGYTF; CDR3 DNA: TGTGCCAGTAGTTACGGGTATGGCTACACCTTC
clone size: -; J gene: TRBJ1-2; V gene: TRBV20-1; D gene: TRBD1; CDR3 protein: CSASAGGHLGGYTF; CDR3 DNA: TGCAGTGCTAGTGCAGGGGGCCATTTAGGAGGCTACACCTTC
clone size: -; J gene: TRBJ1-4; V gene: TRBV9; D gene: -; CDR3 protein: CASSVGAGANSREKLFF; CDR3 DNA: TGTGCCAGCAGCGTGGGGGCAGGGGCCAACTCGAGGGAAAAACTGTTTTTT
clone size: once; J gene: TRBJ2-3; V gene: TRBV19; D gene: -; CDR3 protein: CASSIRGPSPDTQYF; CDR3 DNA: TGTGCCAGTAGTATCAGAGGGCCCAGCCCAGATACGCAGTATTTT
clone size: -; J gene: TRBJ2-1; V gene: TRBV27; D gene: -; CDR3 protein: CASSFQGNSYNEQFF; CDR3 DNA: TGTGCCAGCAGTTTTCAGGGAAACTCCTACAATGAGCAGTTCTTC
clone size: -; J gene: TRBJ1-5; V gene: TRBV12-5; D gene: TRBD1; CDR3 protein: CASGLGPIGTGYDQPQHF; CDR3 DNA: TGTGCTAGTGGTTTGGGTCCTATTGGGACAGGGTATGATCAGCCCCAGCATTTT
clone size: -; J gene: TRBJ1-2; V gene: TRBV5-1; D gene: -; CDR3 protein: CATSSGGSGYGYTF; CDR3 DNA: TGCGCCACCTCCTCGGGGGGAAGTGGCTATGGCTACACCTTC
clone size: -; J gene: TRBJ2-7; V gene: TRBV7-9; D gene: -; CDR3 protein: CASSLAGQSYEQYF; CDR3 DNA: TGTGCCAGCAGCTTAGCCGGACAGTCCTACGAGCAGTACTTC
clone size: -; J gene: TRBJ1-5; V gene: TRBV5-1; D gene: -; CDR3 protein: CASSLQGYQPQHF; CDR3 DNA: TGCGCCAGCAGCTTGCAGGGATATCAGCCCCAGCATTTT
clone size: -; J gene: TRBJ2-3; V gene: TRBV27; D gene: TRBD1; CDR3 protein: CASSLRRDRSTDTQYF; CDR3 DNA: TGTGCCAGCAGCCTACGGAGGGACAGGTCAACAGATACGCAGTATTTT
clone size: -; J gene: TRBJ2-1; V gene: TRBV20-1; D gene: TRBD1; CDR3 protein: CSASQGDEQFF; CDR3 DNA: TGCAGTGCGTCACAGGGGGATGAGCAGTTCTTC
clone size: -; J gene: TRBJ2-7; V gene: TRBV7-2; D gene: TRBD2; CDR3 protein: CASSPPGGTYEQYF; CDR3 DNA: TGTGCCAGCAGTCCCCCGGGGGGAACCTACGAGCAGTACTTC
clone size: -; J gene: TRBJ1-3; V gene: TRBV3-1/TRBV3-2; D gene: -; CDR3 protein: CASSGIGNTIYF; CDR3 DNA: TGTGCCAGCTCGGGGATTGGAAACACCATATATTTT
clone size: -; J gene: TRBJ1-1; V gene: TRBV10-3; D gene: -; CDR3 protein: CAISDQTGLNTEAFF; CDR3 DNA: TGTGCCATCAGTGATCAGACAGGTCTGAACACTGAAGCTTTCTTT